One and the same sample provided the 7 T cell receptor beta chains below, sequenced in a study of response to subunit inactivated influenza vaccine (dated by TCRdb to the late 2010s). Libraries were constructed by RT-PCR. The sequencing machine was an Illumina HiSeq 2500. TCRdb handled the public reads itself, with Q25 trimming in fastp and clone calling in MiXCR, and kept productive beta chains. Each entry merges the rows of one CDR3 protein and shows their most common DNA and genes. The sample table holds around 530,000 distinct CDR3 sequences, of which 16% were seen once. The ten largest account for less than 4% of the sample. This sample comprised CD4+ T cells sorted from PBMCs, obtained roughly 24 months after vaccination. Every receptor here comes from a man between 50 and 69 years old who received an inactivated influenza vaccine. Donor details come from another sample of the same person, matched by shared clones.

This chain uses TRBV2 with TRBJ2-1; 9 nucleotides align to TRBD1. J gave up 6 bases and V 10 bases, and 13 bases lay outside the gene matches. This CDR3 contains 15 residues. Germline assignment: CDR1 SNHLY and CDR2 FYNNEI. DNA for the CDR3: TGTGCCAACATACGGGACAGGGCGTCATCCAATGAGCAGTTCTTC. This codes for CANIRDRASSNEQFF. The full variable domain, completed using reference TRBV2 and TRBJ2-1, is EPEVTQTPSHQVTQMGQEVILRCVPISNHLYFYWYRQILGQKVEFLVSFYNNEISEKSEIFDDQFSVERPDGSNFTLKIRSTKLEDSAMYFCANIRDRASSNEQFFGPGTRLTVL.

The V call is TRBV7-6, the J call TRBJ2-2; D may match TRBD1 or TRBD2 (5 bases each). V dropped 5 bases and J dropped 2 bases, with 12 bases sitting between them. Germline V CDR1 and CDR2: SGHVS, FNYEAQ. The CDR3 extends over 15 amino acids. For the CDR3, the DNA is TGTGCCAGCAGCCCGGGACCTGGAAACACCGGGGAGCTGTTTTTT. It translates to CASSPGPGNTGELFF.

The genes are TRBV6-1 and TRBJ2-1; TRBD1 matches 9 bases. Germline CDR1 reads MNHNS; CDR2 reads SASEGT. The J segment lost 5 bases and the V segment lost 7 bases, leaving 6 bases of the junction unmatched. The CDR3 consists of 14 residues. CDR3 protein: CASTEGQGNNEQFF. The CDR3 coding sequence is TGTGCCAGCACCGAGGGACAGGGAAACAATGAGCAGTTCTTC.

This clonotype showed up just a few times. J is TRBJ2-5 and V is TRBV7-2, with D hard to call. Germline CDR1 and CDR2: SGHTA and FQGNSA. The CDR3 has 14 amino acids. Trimming shortened V by 2 bases and J by 1 base, and 8 bases separated the two germline ends. DNA of the CDR3: TGTGCCAGCAGCTTACGGCGTGGCCAAGAGACCCAGTACTTC. Amino acids: CASSLRRGQETQYF.

This rearrangement joins TRBV7-3 to TRBJ2-2; 9 positions agree with TRBD2. CDR1 is SGHTA and CDR2 is FQGTGA in the germline V gene. V was pared by 5 bases and J by 1 base, with 2 bases of the junction left unmatched. There are 15 residues in the CDR3. This CDR3 reads CASSPTSGNTGELFF. CDR3 DNA sequence: TGTGCCAGCAGCCCGACTAGCGGGAACACCGGGGAGCTGTTTTTT.

There are a few counts of this clonotype. The chain uses TRBV5-1 and TRBJ2-3, with 8 bases that match TRBD1. The CDR3 loop spans 15 amino acids. After removal of 2 bases from V and 3 bases from J, the junction contained 5 bases not matched to a gene. Germline CDR1 and CDR2: SGHRS and YFSETQ. The CDR3 spells CASSLERQGTDTQYF. Here the CDR3 DNA reads TGCGCCAGCAGCTTAGAGAGACAGGGGACAGATACGCAGTATTTT.

The chain links TRBV7-2 to TRBJ2-7; D gene ambiguous. Trimming took off 3 bases at V and 3 bases at J, with 12 bases between the two ends. CDR1 is SGHTA and CDR2 is FQGNSA in the germline V gene. The CDR3 is 14 residues long. The CDR3 sequence is CASSFAFASYEQYF. DNA for the CDR3: TGTGCCAGCAGCTTTGCGTTTGCCAGCTACGAGCAGTACTTC.